The 22 T cell receptor beta chains in this list originate from one sample, sequenced in a study of blood T cells in healthy people across ages (dated by TCRdb to between 2014 and 2017). Libraries were prepared through 5' RACE. A second PCR of roughly 7 to 11 cycles was run with a J-beta primer mix and a sample-barcoded 5' primer. In-frame beta chains were kept once TCRdb had trimmed the public reads at Q25 with fastp and called clones with MiXCR. When rows share a CDR3 protein, they turn into one entry using the most common DNA and genes. The sample includes 1.5 million to 2 million distinct CDR3 sequences, with approximately 40% observed a single time. The ten top clones hold around 23% of the sample. The sequencing input was blood. The receptor set was obtained from a human donor in good health.

This clonotype appeared a few times. This chain links TRBV7-2 with TRBJ2-7, with 13 bases matching TRBD2. The CDR3 loop spans 20 amino acids. After removal of 4 bases from V and 1 base from J, the junction contained 16 bases not matched to a gene. Per the germline V gene, CDR1 is SGHTA and CDR2 is FQGNSA. In DNA, the CDR3 is TGTGCCAGCAGCTGGAATGCCGCCCGTACTAGCGGGGGGGCTTCCTACGAGCAGTACTTC. Translation: CASSWNAARTSGGASYEQYF.

The chain joins TRBV4-3 to TRBJ1-6; D is unclear. This CDR3 is built from 16 residues. Germline CDR1 LGHNA, CDR2 YSLEER. V was trimmed by 0 bases and J by 2 bases, leaving 8 bases between them. For the CDR3, the DNA is TGCGCCAGCAGCCAAGATCATTCGGCCTATAATTCACCCCTCCACTTT. Translating gives CASSQDHSAYNSPLHF.

CDR3 region: CASSSPGSGATDTQYF. CDR3 DNA: TGTGCCAGCAGTTCCCCGGGTAGCGGGGCCACAGATACGCAGTATTTT. V usage is TRBV28 and J usage is TRBJ2-3, with 8 positions matching TRBD2. The CDR3 loop spans 16 amino acids. Germline-derived CDR1 and CDR2 are MDHEN and SYDVKM. V was pared by 4 bases and J by 2 bases, with 8 bases of the junction left unmatched.

The V call is TRBV5-1, the J call TRBJ2-1; D unresolved. Germline CDR1 SGHRS, CDR2 YFSETQ. The CDR3 spans 16 residues. The V end lost 0 bases, the J end lost 2 bases, and 12 bases lay between the germline ends. CDR3 DNA sequence: TGCGCCAGCAGCTTGGTGTCGGAACCGACCTACAATGAGCAGTTCTTC. This gives the protein CASSLVSEPTYNEQFF.

The V call is TRBV20-1, the J call TRBJ2-1; D remains unclear. CDR3 length equals 11 residues. The V end was cut by 6 bases, the J end by 13 bases, with 16 bases between. Germline loops: CDR1 DFQATT, CDR2 SNEGSKA (reference sequence). For the CDR3, the DNA is TGCAGTGCCCCCTCACAATTTCTACAGTTCTTC. Translated: CSAPSQFLQFF.

The J gene is TRBJ1-6, the V gene TRBV12-3 or TRBV12-4; 8 positions match TRBD1. The CDR3 loop spans 14 amino acids. The V and J ends lost 5 bases and 6 bases, in that order; junction bases with no gene match: 3. CDR3 sequence (DNA): TGTGCCAGCAGTACTCAGGGGGCTAATTCACCCCTCCACTTT. Protein: CASSTQGANSPLHF.

CDR3 DNA sequence: TGTGCCAGCCAAGCCACGGGACACTATGGCTACACCTTC. Protein: CASQATGHYGYTF. This sequence joins TRBV7-2 and TRBJ1-2, with TRBD1 as a possible D gene (5 bases). The germline V gene has CDR1 SGHTA and CDR2 FQGNSA. The ends were cut back, 8 bases at V and 3 bases at J, with 13 bases in the middle. The CDR3 is 13 residues long.

This rearrangement joins TRBV7-6 to TRBJ2-5; D possibly uses TRBD1 or TRBD2 (6 bases each). In germline, CDR1 is SGHVS, CDR2 FNYEAQ. V lost 1 base, J lost 4 bases, and 10 bases lay in between. CDR3 length: 14 residues. As DNA, the CDR3 is TGTGCCAGCAGCTTAGGGGGGGCTTTAGAGACCCAGTACTTC. Its protein is CASSLGGALETQYF.

Only a few counts were recorded for this clonotype. The chain recombines TRBV7-9 with TRBJ1-4; no clear D. Deletions cut 4 bases from V and 4 bases from J, with 4 bases between. Germline V CDR1 and CDR2: SEHNR, FQNEAQ (reference sequence). CDR3 length equals 12 residues. CDR3 residues: CASSYINEKLFF. The DNA of the CDR3 is TGTGCCAGCAGCTACATTAATGAAAAACTGTTTTTT.

J is TRBJ1-4 and V is TRBV5-5; D call uncertain. The CDR3 consists of 18 residues. CDR1 and CDR2 from the germline V gene are SGHKS and YYEKEE (reference sequence). V lost 4 bases and J lost 7, with 26 bases in between. The CDR3 region has the DNA TGTGCCAGCAGCCTTAGGACGGTAACGGCCCTAAGGAGTGAAAAACTGTTTTTT. This encodes CASSLRTVTALRSEKLFF.

The sample holds many counts of this clonotype. This rearrangement joins TRBV10-3 to TRBJ2-1; D assignment may be TRBD1 or TRBD2 (5 bases each). Germline V gene lookup returns CDR1 ENHRY and CDR2 SYGVKD. Trimming shortened V by 10 bases and J by 0 bases, and 13 bases separated the two germline ends. The CDR3 totals 14 residues. The CDR3 coding sequence is TGTGCCACCGGGGACGATAGCTCCTACAATGAGCAGTTCTTC. Protein: CATGDDSSYNEQFF.

This clonotype turned up a few times. The chain has TRBV4-2 and TRBJ1-4, with D unclear. The CDR3 totals 15 residues. The germline CDR1 and CDR2 sequences are LGHNA and YNFKEQ. The V end was cut by 4 bases, the J end by 4 bases, with 13 bases between. For the CDR3, the DNA is TGTGCCAGCAGCCCCACTGGAGCGCTTAATGAAAAACTGTTTTTT. This codes for CASSPTGALNEKLFF.

The chain links TRBV6-6 to TRBJ1-6, with TRBD1 as a possible D gene (5 bases). CDR3 length: 13 amino acids. The V gene's germline CDR1 is MNHNY and CDR2 SVGAGI (reference sequence). V dropped 2 bases and J dropped 8 bases, with 7 bases sitting between them. The CDR3 loop reads CASSYGTDSPLHF. CDR3 DNA sequence: TGTGCCAGCAGTTACGGGACGGATTCACCCCTCCACTTT.

In its sample, this clonotype was seen a few times. The CDR3 DNA sequence: TGCAGTGCTAGAGATCCCGGGGGACAGGAGTTAGCTTTCTTT. Translation: CSARDPGGQELAFF. The chain recombines TRBV20-1 with TRBJ1-1; 8 bases align to TRBD1. This CDR3 has 14 residues. The germline V gene has CDR1 DFQATT and CDR2 SNEGSKA (reference sequence). V was pared by 0 bases and J by 10 bases, with 10 bases of the junction left unmatched.

This clonotype occurred a few times. The V and J genes are TRBV7-3 and TRBJ1-1; no reliable D call. This CDR3 is built from 13 residues. Between the trimmed V and J ends, which lost 5 bases and 2 bases, there was a span of 9 bases. CDR1 is SGHTA and CDR2 is FQGTGA in the germline V gene. DNA of the CDR3: TGTGCCAGCAGCCCCGCCAGCAACACTGAAGCTTTCTTT. Protein product: CASSPASNTEAFF.

Only one count was recorded for this clonotype. J is TRBJ2-5 and V is TRBV28, with a possible D match to TRBD1 (6 bases). This CDR3 has 14 residues. The germline CDR1 and CDR2 sequences are MDHEN and SYDVKM. Trimming removed 8 bases from V and 0 bases from J, with 13 bases in between. The CDR3 DNA is TGTGCCAGCGGGGCAGGGGCGTACCAAGAGACCCAGTACTTC. The encoded protein is CASGAGAYQETQYF.

V gene TRBV7-9 combines with J gene TRBJ2-7; the match to TRBD1 covers 7 bases. CDR1 and CDR2 from the germline V gene are SEHNR and FQNEAQ (reference sequence). V lost 1 base, J lost 5 bases, and 14 bases stayed unmatched. This CDR3 comprises 17 residues. CDR3 nucleotide sequence: TGTGCCAGCAGCTTAGGAGGTGAGGGGGCGACGAGAGACGAGCAGTACTTC. Its protein is CASSLGGEGATRDEQYF.

CDR3 loop: CASALGDTPSYEQYF. CDR3 bases: TGTGCTAGTGCCCTGGGGGACACCCCCTCCTACGAGCAGTACTTC. The rearrangement links TRBV12-5 to TRBJ2-7, with D tentatively TRBD1 (6 bases). Germline-derived CDR1 and CDR2 are LGHNT and FRNRAP. Trimming shortened V by 7 bases and J by 0 bases, and 16 bases separated the two germline ends. This CDR3 is built from 15 residues.

The chain is built from TRBV20-1 and TRBJ1-2, with a weak D call TRBD1 (5 bases). The CDR3 covers 12 residues. V was cut by 4 bases and J by 7 bases, with 13 bases left in between. Per the germline V gene, CDR1 is DFQATT and CDR2 is SNEGSKA (reference sequence). The chain's CDR3 is CSATDRLAGYTF. Here the CDR3 DNA reads TGCAGTGCTACCGACAGACTGGCTGGCTACACCTTC.

This clonotype is a singleton in its sample. Possible read error: a much larger clone is one base away. The chain has TRBV4-1 and TRBJ2-1, with D perhaps matching TRBD2 (5 bases). The CDR3 loop spans 15 amino acids. Germline V gives CDR1 MGHRA, CDR2 YSYEKL. CDR3 sequence reads: CASSQDTGSYNERFF. CDR3 nucleotide sequence: TGCGCCAGCAGCCAAGATACGGGATCCTACAATGAGCGGTTCTTC.

This clonotype was found a few times. The chain employs TRBV7-2 and TRBJ2-7; 7 nucleotides agree with TRBD2. Germline trimming cut 0 bases from V and 0 bases from J; bases unmatched to any gene: 11. This CDR3 has 18 amino acids. Germline-derived CDR1 and CDR2 are SGHTA and FQGNSA. The CDR3 loop reads CASSLAVIGGDFSYEQYF. DNA of the CDR3: TGTGCCAGCAGCTTAGCGGTGATTGGGGGGGATTTCTCCTACGAGCAGTACTTC. Complete variable domain (other parts from reference TRBV7-2 and TRBJ2-7): GAGVSQSPSNKVTEKGKDVELRCDPISGHTALYWYRQSLGQGLEFLIYFQGNSAPDKSGLPSDRFSAERTGGSVSTLTIQRTQQEDSAVYLCASSLAVIGGDFSYEQYFGPGTRLTVT.

The CDR3 nucleotides are TGCGCCAGCAGCCAAGATGTAGCGGGGGCGGGTGAGCAGTTCTTC. It specifies CASSQDVAGAGEQFF. V gene TRBV4-3 combines with J gene TRBJ2-1, with 9 nucleotides matching TRBD2. The CDR3 length is 15 residues. Germline V gene lookup returns CDR1 LGHNA and CDR2 YSLEER. V was pared by 0 bases and J by 9 bases, with 6 bases of the junction left unmatched.